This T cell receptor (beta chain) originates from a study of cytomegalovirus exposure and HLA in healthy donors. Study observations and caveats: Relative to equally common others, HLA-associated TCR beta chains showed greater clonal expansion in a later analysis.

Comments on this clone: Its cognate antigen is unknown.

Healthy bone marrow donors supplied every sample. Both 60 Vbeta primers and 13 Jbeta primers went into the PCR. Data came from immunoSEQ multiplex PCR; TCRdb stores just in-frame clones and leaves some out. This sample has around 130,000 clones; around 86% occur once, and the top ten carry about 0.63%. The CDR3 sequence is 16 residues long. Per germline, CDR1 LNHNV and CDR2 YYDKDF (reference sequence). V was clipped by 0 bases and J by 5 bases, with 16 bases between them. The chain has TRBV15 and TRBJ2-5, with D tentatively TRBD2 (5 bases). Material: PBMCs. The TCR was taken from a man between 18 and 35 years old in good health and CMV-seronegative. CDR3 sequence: CATSRDKGGQVETQYF. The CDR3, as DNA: TGTGCCACCAGCAGAGATAAGGGCGGGCAGGTGGAGACCCAGTACTTC.